What follows are 17 T cell receptor beta chains derived from one specimen sequenced in a study of T cells in Graves' hyperthyroidism and ophthalmopathy. The source material, RNA transcripts, was used to amplify TCR beta CDR3 regions. HTBI primers were the set used in a first-round RT-PCR of the TCR CDR3. TCRdb reprocessed the multiplex PCR reads with MiXCR, giving one entry per CDR3 protein. The data hold hundreds of thousands of distinct CDR3 sequences, with about 14% observed a single time. Sequenced sample: blood. The receptors originated from a woman aged 18-29 years with Graves' hyperthyroidism.

This clonotype occurred a few times. The gene calls are TRBV4-1 and TRBJ2-5; D not certain. V was clipped by 0 bases and J by 5 bases, with 13 bases between them. CDR1 MGHRA and CDR2 YSYEKL come from the germline V gene. This CDR3 has 15 residues. CDR3 loop: CASSQEGHLGETQYF. The CDR3 DNA reads TGCGCCAGCAGCCAAGAGGGCCATCTTGGGGAGACCCAGTACTTC.

A few counts support this clonotype. This chain joins TRBV19 and TRBJ1-5; 8 nucleotides agree with TRBD1. Unmatched junction bases numbered 9, after V lost 5 bases and J lost 6 bases. CDR1 is LNHDA and CDR2 is SQIVND in the germline V gene (reference sequence). The length of the CDR3 is 15 residues. Here the CDR3 reads CASSPGTGGAQPQHF. As DNA, the CDR3 is TGTGCCAGTAGTCCGGGGACAGGAGGCGCTCAGCCCCAGCATTTT. Drawing the rest from reference TRBV19 and TRBJ1-5, the complete variable domain is DGGITQSPKYLFRKEGQNVTLSCEQNLNHDAMYWYRQDPGQGLRLIYYSQIVNDFQKGDIAEGYSVSREKKESFPLTVTSAQKNPTAFYLCASSPGTGGAQPQHFGDGTRLSIL.

The V gene is TRBV29-1, the J gene TRBJ2-7, with D perhaps matching TRBD1 (6 bases). V was shortened by 5 bases and J by 2 bases, with 22 bases between the two germline ends. The length of the CDR3 is 16 residues. CDR1 and CDR2 (germline): SQVTM, ANQGSEA. The CDR3 is CSVQGMTGRATYEQYF. DNA of the CDR3: TGCAGCGTTCAGGGGATGACGGGAAGGGCCACCTACGAGCAGTACTTC.

This clonotype was seen ten or more times. The J gene is TRBJ2-3, the V gene TRBV27, with no clear D. Germline V gives CDR1 MNHEY, CDR2 SMNVEV (reference sequence). The CDR3 sequence is 12 residues long. Between the trimmed V and J ends, which lost 4 bases and 6 bases, there was a span of 8 bases. CDR3 coding DNA: TGTGCCAGCAGTTCGCTCGGGGATACGCAGTATTTT. As protein: CASSSLGDTQYF.

This rearrangement joins TRBV28 to TRBJ1-3; 8 nucleotides line up with TRBD1. Per the germline V gene, CDR1 is MDHEN and CDR2 is SYDVKM. J gave up 2 bases and V 7 bases, and 13 bases lay outside the gene matches. The CDR3 contains 17 residues. The CDR3 DNA follows: TGTGCCAGCAAAGCGGCAGGGGGCGCTCGGGCTGGAAACACCATATATTTT. Amino acid sequence: CASKAAGGARAGNTIYF.

CDR3 in DNA: TGTGCCAGCAGACCCCAGTCTGGGGGACACTATGGCTACACCTTC. This sequence encodes CASRPQSGGHYGYTF. J is TRBJ1-2 and V is TRBV27; D perhaps matches TRBD1 (5 bases). The CDR3 is made up of 15 amino acids. Germline loops: CDR1 MNHEY, CDR2 SMNVEV (reference sequence). Between the trimmed V and J ends, which lost 6 bases and 3 bases, there was a span of 17 bases.

The chain has TRBV28 and TRBJ1-4; D not certain. Trimming took 4 bases from V and 7 from J, leaving 7 bases between them. The CDR3 is made up of 12 amino acids. Germline V gene sequence: CDR1 MDHEN, CDR2 SYDVKM. The CDR3 spells CASSSPGEKLFF. The CDR3 nucleotides read TGTGCCAGCAGTTCCCCGGGTGAAAAACTGTTTTTT.

This clonotype was picked up many times. At one boundary the junction diverges from the germline segment, which might be a read error. The V call is TRBV29-1, the J call TRBJ1-1; no clear D. Germline CDR1 and CDR2: SQVTM and ANQGSEA. The CDR3 extends over 11 amino acids. DNA for the CDR3: TGCAGCGCCACTAAGAACGCTGAAGCTTTCTTT. This translates into CSATKNAEAFF.

The gene calls are TRBV3-1 and TRBJ1-2; a weak D match, TRBD1 (5 bases). V gave up 7 bases and J gave up 8 bases, with 17 bases separating them. From germline, CDR1 is LGHDT and CDR2 YNNKEL (reference sequence). The CDR3 loop spans 13 amino acids. CDR3 DNA sequence: TGTGCCAGCACCCGAATGGGGGGACGAGGCTACACCTTC. Translating it yields CASTRMGGRGYTF.

The table lists this clonotype with many counts. The J gene is TRBJ2-3, the V gene TRBV20-1, with D maybe TRBD1 (6 bases). V lost 1 base and J lost 4, with 12 bases in between. This CDR3 comprises 14 residues. Germline V gene sequence: CDR1 DFQATT, CDR2 SNEGSKA (reference sequence). The CDR3 DNA reads TGCAGTGCTAGAGGGCAGGGGAAATCAGATACGCAGTATTTT. Protein sequence: CSARGQGKSDTQYF.

Many counts were recorded for this clonotype. V usage is TRBV10-3 and J usage is TRBJ2-3, with D tentatively TRBD1 or TRBD2 (6 bases each). This CDR3 contains 18 residues. Deletions cut 0 bases from V and 0 bases from J, with 16 bases between. Per germline, CDR1 ENHRY and CDR2 SYGVKD. The CDR3, as DNA: TGTGCCATCAGTGAGTCGGGAGGACAGCCGACTAGCACAGATACGCAGTATTTT. It codes for CAISESGGQPTSTDTQYF.

In its sample, this clonotype was seen many times. The chain has TRBV20-1 and TRBJ2-1, with TRBD2 matching 12 bases. This CDR3 has 17 amino acids. Looked up from germline, CDR1 is DFQATT and CDR2 is SNEGSKA (reference sequence). CDR3 sequence reads: CSVPVGLAGRVIDEQFF. CDR3 in DNA: TGCAGCGTGCCAGTAGGACTAGCGGGAAGGGTTATCGATGAGCAGTTCTTC.

In its sample, this clonotype was seen many times. The chain couples TRBV27 to TRBJ2-3; TRBD2 agrees at 12 bases. The CDR3 is 20 amino acids. In germline, CDR1 is MNHEY, CDR2 SMNVEV (reference sequence). V shed 1 base, J shed 7 bases, and the junction held 18 bases outside the gene matches. CDR3 loop: CASSLFSRGTSGLNRHTQYF. As DNA, the CDR3 is TGTGCCAGCAGTTTATTTTCCCGCGGGACTAGCGGGCTGAACCGACATACGCAGTATTTT.

This chain joins TRBV20-1 and TRBJ1-5, with a possible D match to TRBD1 (5 bases). V was shortened by 2 bases and J by 7 bases, with 9 bases between the two germline ends. Germline CDR1 is DFQATT and CDR2 is SNEGSKA (reference sequence). The CDR3 has 12 amino acids. The CDR3 protein is CSARRGWQPQHF. CDR3 DNA sequence: TGCAGTGCTAGACGGGGGTGGCAGCCCCAGCATTTT.

The genes are TRBV29-1 and TRBJ2-7; D ambiguous. Germline V lookup: CDR1 SQVTM, CDR2 ANQGSEA. V was pared by 6 bases and J by 2 bases, with 11 bases between. The CDR3 is 12 residues long. Here the CDR3 reads CSVLGDPYEQYF. DNA of the CDR3: TGCAGCGTGTTAGGAGATCCCTACGAGCAGTACTTC.

This clonotype was recorded a few times. V and J are TRBV7-9 and TRBJ2-7; tentative D call: TRBD2 (5 bases). V lost 4 bases to trimming and J lost 2 bases, with 21 bases between them. CDR3 length equals 17 residues. Germline CDR1 is SEHNR and CDR2 is FQNEAQ (reference sequence). CDR3 DNA sequence: TGTGCCAGCAGCTCTCTCCGCCGGGCCCCCGGGACCTACGAGCAGTACTTC. This translates into CASSSLRRAPGTYEQYF.

This clonotype has a handful of counts. The V gene is TRBV18, the J gene TRBJ2-5, with TRBD1 as a possible D gene (6 bases). The V end lost 4 bases, the J end lost 2 bases, and 20 bases lay between the germline ends. This CDR3 is 17 amino acids long. The germline V gene encodes CDR1 KGHSH and CDR2 LQKENI. The CDR3 nucleotides are TGTGCCAGCTCACGAACTCCAGGGGCGCCATTTCAAGAGACCCAGTACTTC. Protein: CASSRTPGAPFQETQYF.